A selection of T cell receptor beta chains follows, all from one sample in a study of regulatory T cells in long-lasting Graves disease. TCRdb passed the multiplex PCR reads through MiXCR, listing each CDR3 protein once. The table includes about 400,000 distinct CDR3 sequences, 16% detected once. The same data also went into a second study, on T cells in Graves' hyperthyroidism and ophthalmopathy.

The sequenced sample was peripheral blood mononuclear cells (PBMCs), obtained at new diagnosis, from a patient treated with antithyroid drugs. Source of these receptors: a woman aged 18-29 years with Graves disease. Both conserved end residues are trimmed from each CDR3. Fields, in order: J gene, V gene, CDR3 protein.

>TRBJ1-1|TRBV6-1
ASIRLGDLNTEAF
>TRBJ2-7|TRBV19
ASSWTGRSNYEQY
>TRBJ2-3|TRBV5-8
ASSLESTSYTDTQY
>TRBJ2-6|TRBV5-1
ASSSGTGYSGANVLT
>TRBJ2-3|TRBV7-3
ASSLTGYESTDTQY
>TRBJ1-5|TRBV15
ATSSDRGNQPQH
>TRBJ2-1|TRBV5-1
ASSSEGSHNEQF
>TRBJ2-7|TRBV7-3
ASSTQEYRAYEQY
>TRBJ2-2|TRBV6-5
ASSYRGIAGELF
>TRBJ2-7|TRBV6-1
ASRAAPTGRQAYEQY
>TRBJ2-2|TRBV6-1
ASMGLARTGELF
>TRBJ1-5|TRBV5-1
ASSLLRQLNQPQH
>TRBJ2-2|TRBV2
ASSEGRGGELF
>TRBJ1-3|TRBV6-4
ASSPEAFSGNTIY
>TRBJ1-6|TRBV19
ASSRDLLRDNSPLH
>TRBJ2-3|TRBV20-1
SATGVDTQY
>TRBJ2-7|TRBV7-9
ASSLVAGGPVYYEQY
>TRBJ1-5|TRBV2
ARGLGSNQPQH
>TRBJ2-5|TRBV6-1
ASTQGETQY
>TRBJ2-7|TRBV19
ASSLRGVAYEQY
>TRBJ2-1|TRBV29-1
SVEQRQGPYNEQF
>TRBJ2-3|TRBV20-1
SARDQKRGWADTQY
>TRBJ2-2|TRBV2
ASTKDRAGELF
>TRBJ2-5|TRBV20-1
SAPGTSGRWQQETQY
>TRBJ1-1|TRBV5-8
ASSGRVGNTEAF
>TRBJ2-1|TRBV20-1
SARRTSGGYNEQF
>TRBJ1-6|TRBV6-1
ASSGQENSPLH
>TRBJ2-7|TRBV20-1
SAETSGGAYEQY
>TRBJ2-6|TRBV28
ASSLPRGLAGSSGANVLT
>TRBJ2-5|TRBV11-2
ASSFPAGETQY
>TRBJ2-1|TRBV20-1
SAPLAGGRNEQF
>TRBJ1-2|TRBV6-1
ASSDRGRDGYT
>TRBJ2-1|TRBV5-1
ASSRGAGEYVLDEQF
>TRBJ2-7|TRBV28
ASSKTGRAYEQY
>TRBJ2-3|TRBV13
ASSLGSTSKTDTQY
>TRBJ1-1|TRBV5-4
ASSAGNTEAF
>TRBJ2-5|TRBV20-1
SAGYSGLAEMKTQY
>TRBJ1-2|TRBV29-1
SVESVSGGDYGYT
>TRBJ1-4|TRBV7-3
ASTPGQGPFNEKLF
>TRBJ1-1|TRBV20-1
SARDYTRVNTEAF
>TRBJ2-3|TRBV20-1
SATFRGITDAQY
>TRBJ2-7|TRBV28
ASSSGTGGEHEQY
>TRBJ1-3|TRBV2
ASSVAHGNTIY
>TRBJ1-5|TRBV28
ASRSDGGWSNQPQH
>TRBJ1-1|TRBV3-1
ASSPTRGAGPTEAF
>TRBJ1-3|TRBV18
ASSETASSGNTIY
>TRBJ2-7|TRBV28
ASHSGSTSYEQY
>TRBJ2-1|TRBV5-4
ASSSARESSYNEQF
>TRBJ1-1|TRBV18
ASSHRDRTNTEAF
>TRBJ1-5|TRBV20-1
SAKGLGTHSNQPQH
>TRBJ2-1|TRBV6-2/TRBV6-3
ASSYGRGGRYEQF
>TRBJ1-6|TRBV5-1
ASSLGEGGLNSPLH
>TRBJ1-1|TRBV7-2
ASSHSVGGEGTEAF
>TRBJ2-1|TRBV20-1
SARDLAGEANEQF